This TCR beta chain is from a study of OX40 agonist ivuxolimab in advanced cancers. With regard to the full study: The costimulatory receptor OX40 (CD134) was targeted by ivuxolimab, a fully human IgG2 agonistic monoclonal antibody. Intravenous ivuxolimab was administered to patients every 2 weeks at six dose levels: 0.01, 0.1, 0.3, 1.5, 3 and 10 mg/kg. Of the 52 patients in dose escalation, some 19 had hepatocellular carcinoma, about 15 had melanoma, 9 had renal cell carcinoma and 9 had head and neck cancer. A male proportion of 70% to 90% and a mean age of 60 years, ranging from roughly 20 to 80, were recorded for the dose-escalation cohort. Prior anti-PD-1, anti-PD-L1 or anti-CTLA-4 therapy was permitted, and 35% to 40% of dose-escalation patients had received checkpoint inhibitors. Partial responses occurred in three dose-escalation patients, of whom one had hepatocellular carcinoma and two had cutaneous melanoma. The purpose of peripheral TCRbeta sequencing was to test whether ivuxolimab changed TCR sequence diversity and led to clonal T-cell expansion. The paper describes the monotherapy dose-escalation part (N of about 57 patients) of the phase I trial of ivuxolimab.

Study-wide conclusions, independent of this receptor: Low levels of normalized T-cell clonal expansion were also seen in some patients who did not respond. In partial responders in the 0.1-3.0 mg/kg groups, normalized peripheral clonal expansion was found to be among the lowest, especially among CD8+ T cells. At doses from 0.1 to 3.0 mg/kg, clonal expansion was seen in both CD4+ and CD8+ blood T cells between baseline and week 6. On average, CD8+ T cells showed more expanded clones than CD4+ T cells after ivuxolimab. Antigen specificity was not determined for the clonally expanded peripheral T cells.

Comment on this clone: Its antigen remains unidentified. Base qualities are not provided; no much larger clone lies one nucleotide away.

V is clipped by 7 bases and J by 7 bases, and the sequence between their germline boundaries is 16 bases long. From a lookup of the germline V gene, CDR1 and CDR2 are SQVTM and ANQGSEA. The CDR3 sequence holds 13 residues, the cysteine and phenylalanine included. Only CDR3 DNA remains: 39 bases, in frame from the first base. Genomic DNA was extracted from sorted cells for sequencing of the TCRbeta CDR3 region. The immunoSEQ Assay was used to sequence the TCRbeta CDR3 regions. TCRdb holds this immuneACCESS table with in-frame rearrangements only. Some clones are missing; in checked studies, unresolved V genes explain under half, and the rest has no known cause. This sample gives roughly 88,000 clones in total; 87% of them show up just once. Of the sample, about 4.5% falls within the top ten clones. The trial excluded patients who had a history of autoimmune disease or were on systemic immunosuppression. Peripheral blood for TCR sequencing was collected from all dose cohorts at baseline, on cycle 4 day 1, and on cycle 7 day 1. The samples were taken from a phase I, first-in-human, multicenter, open-label dose-escalation trial of ivuxolimab. Adults with locally advanced or metastatic head and neck squamous cell, hepatocellular, melanoma or renal cell carcinoma were enrolled in the trial. Before TCR sequencing, CD4+ T cells and CD8+ T cells were sorted from peripheral blood as separate populations.

The sequence links TRBV29-1 to TRBJ1-4; the best D guess is TRBD1, with 6 bases matching. The clonotype was recovered from an adult with an advanced solid tumor such as melanoma, head and neck, liver or kidney cancer. The material was CD4+ or CD8+ T cells sorted from blood, obtained in a trial of the OX40 agonist ivuxolimab. The CDR3 protein is CSAATGTGEKLFF. The base sequence is TGCAGCGCTGCAACAGGGACGGGTGAAAAACTGTTTTTT.